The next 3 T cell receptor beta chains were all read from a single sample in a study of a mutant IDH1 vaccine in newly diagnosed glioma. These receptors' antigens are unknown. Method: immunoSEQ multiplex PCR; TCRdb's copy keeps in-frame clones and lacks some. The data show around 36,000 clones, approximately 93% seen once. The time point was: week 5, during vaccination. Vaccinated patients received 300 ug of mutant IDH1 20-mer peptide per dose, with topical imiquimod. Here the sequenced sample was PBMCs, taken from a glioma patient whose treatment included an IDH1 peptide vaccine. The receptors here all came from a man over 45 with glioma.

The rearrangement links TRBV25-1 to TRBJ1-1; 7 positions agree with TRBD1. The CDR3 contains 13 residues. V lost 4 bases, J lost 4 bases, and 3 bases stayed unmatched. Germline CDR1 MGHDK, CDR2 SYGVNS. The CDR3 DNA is TGTGCCAGCAGTGTCTACAGGGGCACTGAAGCTTTCTTT. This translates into CASSVYRGTEAFF.

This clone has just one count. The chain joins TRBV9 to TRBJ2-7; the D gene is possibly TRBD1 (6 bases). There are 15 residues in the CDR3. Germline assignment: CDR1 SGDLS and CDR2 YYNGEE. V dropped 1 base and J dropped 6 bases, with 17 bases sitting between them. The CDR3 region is CASSVRGSREGEQYF. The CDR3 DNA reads TGTGCCAGCAGCGTAAGGGGGTCTAGGGAAGGCGAGCAGTACTTC.

The chain's CDR3 is CASSQDNTMGGYTF. The CDR3 DNA sequence: TGCGCCAGCAGCCAGGATAATACTATGGGGGGCTACACCTTC. The chain employs TRBV4-3 and TRBJ1-2, with no clear D. Germline V gene sequence: CDR1 LGHNA, CDR2 YSLEER. Trimming stripped 3 bases from V and 8 bases from J, with 16 bases between. The length of the CDR3 is 14 residues.